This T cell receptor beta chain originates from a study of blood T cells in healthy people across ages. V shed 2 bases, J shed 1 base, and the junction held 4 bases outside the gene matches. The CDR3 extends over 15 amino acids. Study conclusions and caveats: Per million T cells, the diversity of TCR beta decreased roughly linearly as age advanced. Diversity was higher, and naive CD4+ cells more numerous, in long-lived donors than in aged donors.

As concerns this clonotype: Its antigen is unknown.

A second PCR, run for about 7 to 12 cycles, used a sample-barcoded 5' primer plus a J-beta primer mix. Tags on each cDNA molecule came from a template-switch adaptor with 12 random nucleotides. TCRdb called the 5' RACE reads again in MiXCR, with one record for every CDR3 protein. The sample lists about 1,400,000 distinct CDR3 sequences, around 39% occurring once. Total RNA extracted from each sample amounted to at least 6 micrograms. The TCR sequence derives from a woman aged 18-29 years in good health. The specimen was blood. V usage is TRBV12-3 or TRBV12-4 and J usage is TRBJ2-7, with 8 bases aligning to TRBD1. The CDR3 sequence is CASSLRGDRSYEQYF. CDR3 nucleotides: TGTGCCAGCAGTTTACGAGGGGACAGGTCCTACGAGCAGTACTTC.